This TCR beta chain was retrieved from a study of Ad26.COV2.S vaccination and SARS-CoV-2 variants. Study outcomes and limitations: Considerable breadth of spike-specific CD8+ and CD4+ T cell responses has reportedly been documented following vaccination.

The J segment lost 5 bases and the V segment lost 10 bases, leaving 9 bases of the junction unmatched. The germline V gene encodes CDR1 SGHRS and CDR2 YFSETQ. The CDR3 spans 14 residues. As to treatment: over 15 received Ad26.COV2.S at low or high dose, single or two shots; several received placebo; per-sample allocation not given. The investigators took samples on day 63 after the first vaccine or placebo injection. The assay was immunoSEQ multiplex PCR, and TCRdb's table has in-frame clones only and misses some. The sample holds about 350,000 clones, 88% seen once. Points on this clone: Its antigen is as yet unknown.

The sequencing used peripheral blood, collected in a trial of Ad26.COV2.S vaccine versus placebo. This TCR was recovered from a person aged 18-65 years who received the Ad26.COV2.S COVID-19 vaccine or a placebo. The V call is TRBV5-1, the J call TRBJ2-1; 10 nucleotides agree with TRBD2. CDR3 loop: CAGKREGGNNEQFF. The CDR3 region has the DNA TGCGCCGGCAAGCGGGAGGGGGGCAACAATGAGCAGTTCTTC.